This TCR beta chain was observed in a study of OX40 agonist ivuxolimab in advanced cancers. As for the study in general: The dose of intravenous ivuxolimab that patients received every 2 weeks ranged from 0.01 to 10 mg/kg. Study-wide findings and caveats: On average, CD8+ T cells had more expanded clones than CD4+.

About this clone itself: What it binds is unknown.

Data came from immunoSEQ multiplex PCR; TCRdb stores just in-frame clones and leaves some out. The sample includes about 66,000 clones, 60% to 80% of them seen just once. This CDR3 comprises 15 residues. In germline, CDR1 is ENHRY, CDR2 SYGVKD. V lost 4 bases, J lost 8 bases, and 17 bases lay in between. Source: CD4+ or CD8+ T cells sorted from blood, taken in a trial of the OX40 agonist ivuxolimab. This receptor was obtained from an adult with an advanced solid tumor such as melanoma, head and neck, liver or kidney cancer. This sequence joins TRBV10-3 and TRBJ1-4, with TRBD1 as a possible D gene (6 bases). The CDR3: CAISAGDNRIEKLFF. CDR3 nucleotides: TGTGCCATCAGTGCTGGGGACAACAGAATAGAAAAACTGTTTTTT.